The 32 T cell receptor beta chains below all came from one sample that was sequenced in a study of T cell responses to AZD1222 COVID-19 vaccine. The table came from immunoSEQ multiplex PCR; TCRdb's copy has only in-frame clones and leaves some out. The data contain roughly 160,000 clones, approximately 88% of them singletons. The material sequenced was peripheral blood, taken 28 days after the second AZD1222 dose. The receptors shown here come from an adult who received the AZD1222 COVID-19 vaccine.

The V call is TRBV28, the J call TRBJ1-6, with D unclear. Germline-derived CDR1 and CDR2 are MDHEN and SYDVKM. The V end lost 2 bases, the J end lost 9 bases, and 8 bases lay between the germline ends. This CDR3 has 13 amino acids. CDR3: CASSLRERSPLHF. For the CDR3, the DNA is TGTGCCAGCAGTTTACGGGAGCGTTCACCCCTCCACTTT.

This rearrangement joins TRBV12-3 or TRBV12-4 to TRBJ2-4; no clear D gene. The CDR3 is 13 residues long. Trimming shortened V by 4 bases and J by 5 bases, and 9 bases separated the two germline ends. This CDR3 is CASSSGLQNIQYF. CDR3 nucleotides: TGTGCCAGCAGTTCCGGGCTCCAAAACATTCAGTACTTC.

The rearrangement links TRBV19 to TRBJ1-1; weak D call: TRBD1 (5 bases). The V gene's germline CDR1 is LNHDA and CDR2 SQIVND (reference sequence). The CDR3 length is 14 residues. V was clipped by 0 bases and J by 7 bases, with 12 bases between them. Here the CDR3 reads CASSIDLGTGEAFF. The CDR3 DNA reads as TGTGCCAGTAGTATAGATCTGGGAACAGGTGAAGCTTTCTTT.

This clone was counted between two and nine times. J is TRBJ2-5 and V is TRBV11-2; 7 bases match TRBD1. J lost 5 bases, V lost 5 bases, and 2 bases had no gene match. Germline values: CDR1 SGHAT, CDR2 FQNNGV. There are 12 residues in the CDR3. CDR3 sequence reads: CASSQGVETQYF. The CDR3 region has the DNA TGTGCCAGCAGCCAGGGGGTGGAGACCCAGTACTTC.

This clone occurred a few times. The V call is TRBV7-2, the J call TRBJ1-2; D is possibly TRBD1 (6 bases). The CDR3 is 13 residues long. Germline V gene lookup returns CDR1 SGHTA and CDR2 FQGNSA. Trimming removed 4 bases at V and 12 bases at J, with 18 bases between. The DNA for the CDR3 is TGTGCCAGCAGCTCGAGGGAGACAGGAGGGCACACCTTC. Translation gives CASSSRETGGHTF.

The rearrangement uses TRBV5-1 and TRBJ2-2; 9 bases align to TRBD2. Germline CDR1 reads SGHRS; CDR2 reads YFSETQ. This CDR3 has 15 residues. Trimming removed 2 bases from V and 3 bases from J; junction bases left unmatched: 2. CDR3 loop: CASSLAGGDTGELFF. The CDR3 DNA sequence: TGCGCCAGCAGCTTAGCGGGGGGAGACACCGGGGAGCTGTTTTTT.

The CDR3 is CASSLWSAPQYF. CDR3 nucleotide sequence: TGTGCCAGCAGCTTATGGTCGGCGCCACAGTATTTT. This sequence joins TRBV7-6 and TRBJ2-3; D is uncertain. CDR1 and CDR2 from the germline V gene are SGHVS and FNYEAQ. The CDR3 runs to 12 residues. Trimming removed 2 bases at V and 12 bases at J, with 12 bases between. The full variable domain, with the rest looked up from reference TRBV7-6 and TRBJ2-3, is GAGVSQSPRYKVTKRGQDVALRCDPISGHVSLYWYRQALGQGPEFLTYFNYEAQQDKSGLPNDRFSAERPEGSISTLTIQRTEQRDSAMYRCASSLWSAPQYFGPGTRLTVL.

This clone was seen once. CDR3: CASSLSSGGTQETQYF. CDR3 DNA sequence: TGTGCCAGCAGTTTATCTAGCGGGGGGACCCAAGAGACCCAGTACTTC. This rearrangement joins TRBV27 to TRBJ2-5, with 10 bases that match TRBD2. J lost 1 base, V lost 0 bases, and 2 bases had no gene match. Germline CDR1 MNHEY, CDR2 SMNVEV (reference sequence). The CDR3 is made up of 16 amino acids.

The V and J genes are TRBV27 and TRBJ1-1; TRBD1 matches at 10 bases. Germline values: CDR1 MNHEY, CDR2 SMNVEV (reference sequence). V trimming: 6 bases; J trimming: 3 bases; junction bases outside the gene matches: 7. The CDR3 length is 15 residues. The chain's CDR3 is CASRKAGTGDTEAFF. In DNA form, the CDR3 reads TGTGCCAGCAGAAAGGCCGGGACAGGGGACACTGAAGCTTTCTTT.

This rearrangement joins TRBV7-2 to TRBJ2-3, with D perhaps TRBD2 (6 bases). CDR3 length: 15 amino acids. Germline assignment: CDR1 SGHTA and CDR2 FQGNSA. Trimming took off 4 bases at V and 10 bases at J, with 21 bases between the two ends. The CDR3 spells CASSSQGTSSLAQYF. In nucleotides, the CDR3 is TGTGCCAGCAGCTCCCAAGGGACTTCTTCCCTTGCGCAGTATTTT.

V is TRBV29-1 and J is TRBJ1-1, with 8 positions matching TRBD1. Germline V gene lookup returns CDR1 SQVTM and CDR2 ANQGSEA. J gave up 4 bases and V 6 bases, and 7 bases lay outside the gene matches. The length of the CDR3 is 13 residues. The chain's CDR3 is CSVVTGTGTEAFF. The CDR3 DNA is TGCAGCGTCGTTACCGGGACAGGCACTGAAGCTTTCTTT.

V is TRBV6-5 and J is TRBJ1-2; D not certain. The germline V gene has CDR1 MNHEY and CDR2 SVGAGI. V was pared by 2 bases and J by 3 bases, with 10 bases between. This CDR3 spans 14 amino acids. The CDR3 protein is CASSYDGPDYGYTF. CDR3 DNA sequence: TGTGCCAGCAGTTACGACGGACCTGACTATGGCTACACCTTC.

V and J are TRBV9 and TRBJ2-1; D is undetermined. CDR3 length: 15 residues. V lost 5 bases and J lost 0, with 12 bases in between. Germline V gene sequence: CDR1 SGDLS, CDR2 YYNGEE. The CDR3 region is CASSHEPSSYNEQFF. The CDR3 region has the DNA TGTGCCAGCAGTCATGAACCGAGCTCCTACAATGAGCAGTTCTTC. Based on the CDR3 plus reference TRBV9 and TRBJ2-1, the full variable domain is DSGVTQTPKHLITATGQRVTLRCSPRSGDLSVYWYQQSLDQGLQFLIQYYNGEERAKGNILERFSAQQFPDLHSELNLSSLELGDSALYFCASSHEPSSYNEQFFGPGTRLTVL.

V usage is TRBV18 and J usage is TRBJ2-7; 10 positions agree with TRBD1. The trim removed 3 bases at V and 7 bases at J, leaving 9 bases unmatched. Germline V gives CDR1 KGHSH, CDR2 LQKENI. The CDR3 covers 15 residues. For the CDR3, the DNA is TGTGCCAGCTCACCGACCGGGACAGGGGTTGTGGAGCAGTACTTC. Translation gives CASSPTGTGVVEQYF.

The chain couples TRBV5-1 to TRBJ1-1, with 9 positions matching TRBD1. The length of the CDR3 is 15 residues. Germline lookup yields CDR1 SGHRS and CDR2 YFSETQ. The V gene end was trimmed by 8 bases and the J gene end by 3 bases; junction bases not matched to a gene: 11. The CDR3 protein is CASAGQGVPDTEAFF. DNA of the CDR3: TGCGCCAGTGCGGGACAGGGTGTACCGGACACTGAAGCTTTCTTT.

The chain employs TRBV12-1 and TRBJ2-1. TRBV12-1 is noted as a pseudogene. The CDR3 runs to 16 residues. The CDR3 region is CASSLDPGRTYNEQFF. In DNA, the CDR3 is TGTGCCAGCAGCCTCGACCCGGGACGGACCTACAATGAGCAGTTCTTC.

DNA for the CDR3: TGTGCCAGCAGTTTCGGGACAGACCCCTACGAGCAGTACTTC. Encoded protein: CASSFGTDPYEQYF. V usage is TRBV27 and J usage is TRBJ2-7, with TRBD1 matching 7 bases. Germline values: CDR1 MNHEY, CDR2 SMNVEV (reference sequence). J gave up 2 bases and V 3 bases, and 4 bases lay outside the gene matches. The CDR3 consists of 14 residues.

The chain has TRBV4-1 and TRBJ2-1; D is undetermined. The germline gives CDR1 MGHRA, CDR2 YSYEKL. Trimming took off 0 bases at V and 5 bases at J, with 20 bases between the two ends. The CDR3 is 18 amino acids. CDR3 in amino acids: CASSQDKGLKSRNNEQFF. The CDR3 DNA reads as TGCGCCAGCAGCCAAGACAAGGGCCTTAAATCCCGGAACAATGAGCAGTTCTTC.

The chain carries TRBV5-1 and TRBJ2-2; D might be TRBD1 or TRBD2, each matching 5 bases. V was clipped by 0 bases and J by 8 bases, with 20 bases between them. CDR1 SGHRS and CDR2 YFSETQ come from the germline V gene. This CDR3 region has 17 residues. The CDR3 DNA sequence: TGCGCCAGCAGCTTGGCTTGGGACGGACGCTTCTCGGGGGAGCTGTTTTTT. Protein: CASSLAWDGRFSGELFF.

This rearrangement joins TRBV7-4 to TRBJ1-5; TRBD1 matches at 7 bases. The CDR3 covers 16 residues. J gave up 4 bases and V 4 bases, and 10 bases lay outside the gene matches. CDR1 is SGHVT and CDR2 is SQSDAQ in the germline V gene. CDR3 DNA: TGTGCCAGCAGCTCAAAAATGGGGACAGATAATCAGCCCCAGCATTTT. This translates into CASSSKMGTDNQPQHF.

This clone turned up a few times. This chain links TRBV18 with TRBJ1-2; D perhaps matches TRBD1 (5 bases). Germline CDR1 reads KGHSH; CDR2 reads LQKENI. V gave up 2 bases and J gave up 7 bases, with 8 bases separating them. The CDR3 totals 12 residues. The CDR3 bases are TGTGCCAGCTCACCATCCCAGGGTGGCTACACCTTC. Its translation: CASSPSQGGYTF.

The chain recombines TRBV9 with TRBJ1-3; D might be TRBD1 (6 bases). This CDR3 is built from 16 residues. Germline V gene data show CDR1 as SGDLS and CDR2 as YYNGEE. Deletions cut 3 bases from V and 0 bases from J, with 13 bases between. The CDR3 DNA follows: TGTGCCAGCAGCGCTCGGACAGTAGGCTCTGGAAACACCATATATTTT. This translates into CASSARTVGSGNTIYF.

In its sample, this clone was seen once. The chain links TRBV9 to TRBJ1-3; maybe TRBD1 (5 bases). Germline values: CDR1 SGDLS, CDR2 YYNGEE. The CDR3 runs to 16 residues. Deletions cut 4 bases from V and 0 bases from J, with 14 bases between. CDR3 sequence reads: CASSSTGAPSGNTIYF. In nucleotides, the CDR3 is TGTGCCAGCAGCTCCACCGGGGCCCCCTCTGGAAACACCATATATTTT. Full variable domain (remainder filled in from reference TRBV9 and TRBJ1-3): DSGVTQTPKHLITATGQRVTLRCSPRSGDLSVYWYQQSLDQGLQFLIQYYNGEERAKGNILERFSAQQFPDLHSELNLSSLELGDSALYFCASSSTGAPSGNTIYFGEGSWLTVV.

V is TRBV29-1 and J is TRBJ1-3; D is perhaps TRBD1 (5 bases). The germline CDR1 and CDR2 sequences are SQVTM and ANQGSEA. The V end was cut by 2 bases, the J end by 5 bases, with 13 bases between. The CDR3 extends over 14 amino acids. The CDR3 spells CSVELRDPRNTIYF. In DNA form, the CDR3 reads TGCAGCGTTGAACTTCGGGACCCAAGAAACACCATATATTTT.

The J gene is TRBJ2-4, the V gene TRBV10-1; D is perhaps TRBD2 (5 bases). The CDR3 runs to 11 residues. The V end was cut by 8 bases, the J end by 6 bases, with 8 bases between. The germline CDR1 and CDR2 sequences are WNHNN and SYGVQD (reference sequence). CDR3 residues: CASSAGNIQYF. CDR3 nucleotides: TGCGCCAGCTCCGCGGGAAACATTCAGTACTTC.

Worth noting for this clone: Other DNA sequences in the sample encode the same CDR3. V is TRBV30 and J is TRBJ1-2; possible D gene TRBD1, 5 bases. In germline, CDR1 is GTSNPN, CDR2 SVGIG (reference sequence). V lost 4 bases to trimming and J lost 4 bases, with 7 bases between them. The CDR3 is 11 amino acids. The CDR3 DNA is TGTGCCTGGACTACAGGCTATGGCTACACCTTC. Amino acid sequence: CAWTTGYGYTF.

The chain links TRBV4-2 to TRBJ1-6; D uncertain. Germline loops: CDR1 LGHNA, CDR2 YNFKEQ. There are 16 residues in the CDR3. With 0 bases removed from V and 2 bases from J, the gap between germline ends came to 8 bases. CDR3 nucleotide sequence: TGTGCCAGCAGCCAAGAGGGAAGCCCCTATAATTCACCCCTCCACTTT. Translated: CASSQEGSPYNSPLHF.

This chain joins TRBV4-3 and TRBJ1-4, with 8 bases aligning to TRBD1. The CDR3 has 19 residues. The V gene end was trimmed by 4 bases and the J gene end by 0 bases; junction bases not matched to a gene: 13. CDR1 LGHNA and CDR2 YSLEER come from the germline V gene. The CDR3 nucleotides read TGCGCCAGCAGCCTCGGACAGGGATCGGGCTTTTCAACTAATGAAAAACTGTTTTTT. Translation gives CASSLGQGSGFSTNEKLFF.

The V gene is TRBV27, the J gene TRBJ1-6; 9 nucleotides align to TRBD1. Germline CDR1 reads MNHEY; CDR2 reads SMNVEV (reference sequence). CDR3 length equals 15 residues. J lost 7 bases, V lost 4 bases, and 5 bases had no gene match. Written as DNA, the CDR3 is TGTGCCAGCAGTTCGGACAGGGGTGGGAATTCACCCCTCCACTTT. Translated, it gives CASSSDRGGNSPLHF.

This clone has just one count. The rearrangement joins TRBV29-1 to TRBJ1-2; 9 bases agree with TRBD1. The CDR3 is made up of 15 amino acids. Germline V gene sequence: CDR1 SQVTM, CDR2 ANQGSEA. V lost 7 bases and J lost 0; bases outside the gene matches: 9. CDR3 region: CSDRDRDLANYGYTF. The DNA for the CDR3 is TGCAGCGACCGGGACAGGGATCTAGCTAACTATGGCTACACCTTC.

The chain employs TRBV29-1 and TRBJ1-3; D not certain. The CDR3 has 15 residues. Trimming left V 2 bases short and J 6 bases short, with 17 bases between. Germline lookup yields CDR1 SQVTM and CDR2 ANQGSEA. The CDR3 loop is CSVELPQPVPNTIYF. DNA for the CDR3: TGCAGCGTTGAACTCCCCCAGCCGGTCCCAAACACCATATATTTT.

The V gene is TRBV7-2, the J gene TRBJ1-5; 9 bases are shared with TRBD1. Unmatched junction bases numbered 9, after V lost 3 bases and J lost 6 bases. The V gene's germline CDR1 is SGHTA and CDR2 FQGNSA. The CDR3 covers 16 residues. Here the CDR3 reads CASSLGTGSPLQPQHF. The CDR3 nucleotides read TGTGCCAGCAGCTTGGGGACAGGGAGTCCCCTTCAGCCCCAGCATTTT. Complete variable domain (other parts from reference TRBV7-2 and TRBJ1-5): GAGVSQSPSNKVTEKGKDVELRCDPISGHTALYWYRQSLGQGLEFLIYFQGNSAPDKSGLPSDRFSAERTGGSVSTLTIQRTQQEDSAVYLCASSLGTGSPLQPQHFGDGTRLSIL.